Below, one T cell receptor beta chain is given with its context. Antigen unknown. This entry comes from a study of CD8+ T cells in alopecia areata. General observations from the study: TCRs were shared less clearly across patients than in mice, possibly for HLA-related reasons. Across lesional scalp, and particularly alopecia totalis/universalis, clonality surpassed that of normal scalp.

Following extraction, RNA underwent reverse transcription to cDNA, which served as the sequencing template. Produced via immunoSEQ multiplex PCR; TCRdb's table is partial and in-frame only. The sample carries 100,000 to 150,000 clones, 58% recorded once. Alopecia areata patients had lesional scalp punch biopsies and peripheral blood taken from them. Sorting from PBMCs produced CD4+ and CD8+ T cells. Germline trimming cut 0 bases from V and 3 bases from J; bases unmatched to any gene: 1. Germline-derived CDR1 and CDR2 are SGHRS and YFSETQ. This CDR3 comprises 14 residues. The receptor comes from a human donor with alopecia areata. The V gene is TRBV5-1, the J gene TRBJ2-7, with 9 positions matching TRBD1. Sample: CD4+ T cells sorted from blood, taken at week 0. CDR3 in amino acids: CASSLGQGDYEQYF. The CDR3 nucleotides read TGCGCCAGCAGCTTGGGACAGGGGGACTACGAGCAGTACTTC.